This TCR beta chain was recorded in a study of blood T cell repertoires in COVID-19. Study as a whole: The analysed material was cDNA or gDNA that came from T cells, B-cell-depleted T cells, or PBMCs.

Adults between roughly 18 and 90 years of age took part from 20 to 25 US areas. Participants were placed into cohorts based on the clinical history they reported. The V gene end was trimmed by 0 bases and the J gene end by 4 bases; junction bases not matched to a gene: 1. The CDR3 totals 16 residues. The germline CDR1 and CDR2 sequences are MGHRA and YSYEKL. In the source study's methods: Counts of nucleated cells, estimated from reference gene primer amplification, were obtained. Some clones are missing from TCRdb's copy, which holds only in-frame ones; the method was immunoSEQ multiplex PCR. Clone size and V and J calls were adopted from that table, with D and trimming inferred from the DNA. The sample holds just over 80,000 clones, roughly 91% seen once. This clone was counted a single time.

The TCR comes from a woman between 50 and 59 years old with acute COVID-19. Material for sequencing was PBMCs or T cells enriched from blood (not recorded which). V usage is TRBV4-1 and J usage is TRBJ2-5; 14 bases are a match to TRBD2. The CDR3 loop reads CASSQETSGRGETQYF. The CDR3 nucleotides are TGCGCCAGCAGCCAAGAGACTAGCGGGAGGGGAGAGACCCAGTACTTC.